This T cell receptor (beta chain) is drawn from a study of T cells in Graves' hyperthyroidism and ophthalmopathy. This clonotype was seen ten or more times. Template material for amplifying TCR beta CDR3 regions consisted of RNA transcripts. The HTBI primer set drove a first-round RT-PCR of the TCR CDR3. MiXCR, run by TCRdb on the multiplex PCR reads, gives a single entry per CDR3 protein. The table lists fewer than 600,000 distinct CDR3 sequences, approximately 15% of them singletons. In making diagnoses, clinical symptoms, serum thyroxine and TRAb, thyroid ultrasound and orbital computed tomography were all used. The CDR3 loop spans 16 amino acids. Trimming stripped 1 base from V and 4 bases from J, with 13 bases between.

The sequence derives from a woman under 30 with Graves' hyperthyroidism. The sample was blood. The gene calls are TRBV12-3 or TRBV12-4 and TRBJ1-4; TRBD1 is a possible D gene (5 bases). The CDR3 DNA follows: TGTGCCAGCAGTTTAGACTGGGACGGCTATAATGAAAAACTGTTTTTT. This sequence encodes CASSLDWDGYNEKLFF.